Listed below are T cell receptor beta chains from one sample, sequenced in a study of T-cell reconstitution after alpha-beta-depleted transplantation in children. TCRdb re-derived calls from the PCR reads in MiXCR, one entry per CDR3 protein. The profile covers 200,000 to 250,000 distinct CDR3 sequences, with under 9.5% appearing a single time and 6.3% taken by the ten largest. The sequencing here drew on PBMCs, mostly from graft donor cells, taken 180 days after TCRalphabeta/CD19-depleted stem cell transplant. The receptors come from a male patient younger than 18 who had a stem cell transplant for acute lymphoblastic leukemia, so the T cells may come from the graft donor. Both conserved end residues are part of each CDR3. The order of the fields is D gene, clone size, V gene, J gene, CDR3 DNA, CDR3 protein. A D gene is named only where the DNA matches it firmly. The size entry gives how often the clone was seen (once, few, many) or a class if it is expanded.

TRBD1,many,TRBV4-1,TRBJ2-2,TGCGCCAGCAGCCTCCGACAGGGGAACACCGGGGAGCTGTTTTTT,CASSLRQGNTGELFF
NA,many,TRBV7-9,TRBJ2-7,TGTGCCAGCAACCGAAGCTACGAGCAGTACTTC,CASNRSYEQYF
NA,many,TRBV11-3,TRBJ2-1,TGTGCCAGCAGGAGGAATGAGCAGTTCTTC,CASRRNEQFF
NA,many,TRBV5-1,TRBJ2-1,TGCGCCAGCAGCTTGGGGGGGGCCGGCTACAATGAGCAGTTCTTC,CASSLGGAGYNEQFF
NA,many,TRBV6-1,TRBJ1-5,TGTGCCAGCGGCAGCAGGGGTGCGGATCAGCCCCAGCATTTT,CASGSRGADQPQHF
NA,few,TRBV12-3/TRBV12-4,TRBJ2-7,TGTGCCAGCAGTGAACCCGACAGATCCTACGAGCAGTACTTC,CASSEPDRSYEQYF
NA,many,TRBV20-1,TRBJ2-3,TGCAGTGCTATCACACTCCGGGCTGACACAGATACGCAGTATTTT,CSAITLRADTDTQYF
NA,many,TRBV6-5,TRBJ2-7,TGTGCCAGCAGTTACTCGAAGGCGGGGCTGGTGGGGCAATACGAGCAGTACTTC,CASSYSKAGLVGQYEQYF
NA,many,TRBV3-1,TRBJ1-2,TGTGCCAGCAGCCAAGATCCCGAAGAACAGGTCGGTCCCTATGGCTACACCTTC,CASSQDPEEQVGPYGYTF
NA,many,TRBV12-3/TRBV12-4,TRBJ2-3,TGTGCCAGCAGTTTAGGGAGCGCAGATACGCAGTATTTT,CASSLGSADTQYF
NA,many,TRBV7-8,TRBJ2-2,TGTGCCAGCAGATCCCCGATTGGCGGGACGAACACCGGGGAGCTGTTTTTT,CASRSPIGGTNTGELFF
NA,many,TRBV4-1,TRBJ2-5,TGCGCCAGCAGCCCGAGATCTGCCCAAGAGACCCAGTACTTC,CASSPRSAQETQYF
TRBD1,many,TRBV29-1,TRBJ1-1,TGCAGCGTGCTCTTACAGGGGATAAGGAACACTGAAGCTTTCTTT,CSVLLQGIRNTEAFF
TRBD2,many,TRBV7-3,TRBJ2-1,TGTGCCAGCAGCAAACTAGCGGGCCCCACCCGAAATGAGCAGTTCTTC,CASSKLAGPTRNEQFF
NA,many,TRBV11-2,TRBJ2-3,TGTGCCAGCAGCCCAACTCCTAGCGTGGGCACAGATACGCAGTATTTT,CASSPTPSVGTDTQYF
TRBD2,many,TRBV29-1,TRBJ2-5,TGCAGCGTTGATAGCAGCGGGAGGAACCAAGAGACCCAGTACTTC,CSVDSSGRNQETQYF
NA,many,TRBV5-1,TRBJ2-5,TGCGCCAGCAGCTCCACAGGGCGAGGGACCCAGTACTTC,CASSSTGRGTQYF
NA,many,TRBV12-3/TRBV12-4,TRBJ2-2,TGTGCCAGCACTTCACCGGGGTTGGACACCGGGGAGCTGTTTTTT,CASTSPGLDTGELFF
NA,many,TRBV28,TRBJ1-5,TGTGCCACCCAAGAACCCGTGGTACTAGCCCAGCATTTT,CATQEPVVLAQHF
TRBD2,many,TRBV3-1,TRBJ2-1,TGTGCCAGCAGTCGACTAGCCACCTACAATGAGCAGTTCTTC,CASSRLATYNEQFF
NA,many,TRBV29-1,TRBJ1-3,TGCAGCGTTGAAGTCAGGGGAGTGGGAAACACCATATATTTT,CSVEVRGVGNTIYF